This note documents a single T cell receptor beta chain sequence. This specimen comes from a study of tumor T cells in aggressive B-cell lymphoma. Only in-frame clones appear in the TCRdb table, and some are missing; sequencing was by immunoSEQ multiplex PCR. The repertoire holds under 6,500 clones, with approximately 82% as singletons. The V and J ends lost 3 bases and 1 base respectively, with 12 bases between them. The CDR3 covers 15 residues. The germline V gene encodes CDR1 KGHSH and CDR2 LQKENI. The sequencing input was tumor tissue. The sequence was obtained from an adult with diffuse large B cell lymphoma. The rearrangement uses TRBV18 and TRBJ1-1, with D possibly TRBD1 on 6 matching bases. The CDR3 DNA reads as TGTGCCAGCTCACCGAGGGGGAAGAGGAACACTGAAGCTTTCTTT. Encoded protein: CASSPRGKRNTEAFF. Together with reference TRBV18 and TRBJ1-1, the CDR3 gives the full variable domain: NAGVMQNPRHLVRRRGQEARLRCSPMKGHSHVYWYRQLPEEGLKFMVYLQKENIIDESGMPKERFSAEFPKEGPSILRIQQVVRGDSAAYFCASSPRGKRNTEAFFGQGTRLTVV.